This is a list of T cell receptor beta chains from one sample in a study of radiotherapy plus CTLA-4 blockade in lung cancer. Using immunoSEQ multiplex PCR, the repertoire was profiled, and TCRdb retains in-frame clones only, with some absent. The repertoire holds 80,000 to 100,000 clones, with roughly 80% as singletons. Sequencing used peripheral blood, obtained from a patient treated with radiotherapy plus ipilimumab. Receptor source: a human donor with non-small cell lung cancer who had a partial response to radiotherapy plus ipilimumab. Both conserved end residues are part of each CDR3. A D gene is named only where the DNA matches it firmly. The size field is filled for only some rows; it gives once, few, many or a size class.

>TRBV9|.|TRBJ1-1|.
TGTGCCAGCAGCGTAGATGGGGGGAAGGTCACTGAAGCTTTCTTT
CASSVDGGKVTEAFF
>TRBV6-5|TRBD1|TRBJ1-1|few
TGTGCCAGCAGTTACGGTGGGGGACAGATGAACACTGAAGCTTTCTTT
CASSYGGGQMNTEAFF
>TRBV2|.|TRBJ1-4|.
TGTGCCAGCAGTTCCCCCAGCGACAGAAATGAAAAACTGTTTTTT
CASSSPSDRNEKLFF
>TRBV5-1|TRBD1|TRBJ1-1|.
TGCGCCAGCAGCTTGGAAGGGACAGCCACAAACACTGAAGCTTTCTTT
CASSLEGTATNTEAFF
>TRBV6-6|.|TRBJ1-2|.
TGTGCCAGCAGTTACTCCTGGCAGGGGAACTATGGCTACACCTTC
CASSYSWQGNYGYTF
>TRBV28|.|TRBJ1-1|.
TGTGCCAGCAGTAATATCCGGGTTTACACTGAAGCTTTCTTT
CASSNIRVYTEAFF
>TRBV2|.|TRBJ2-1|.
TGTGCCAGCAGTGAGTTAGGCGGGAATGAGCAGTTCTTC
CASSELGGNEQFF
>TRBV30|.|TRBJ1-2|.
TGTGCCTGGAGTGTACTGGCAGGGGTAGGCTACACCTTC
CAWSVLAGVGYTF
>TRBV4-2|.|TRBJ1-1|.
TGTGCCAGCAGCTCCCAACAGGGCATGAACACTGAAGCTTTCTTT
CASSSQQGMNTEAFF
>TRBV11-2|.|TRBJ1-4|.
TGTGCCAGCAGCTTAGGGAGGATCTCCAGTGAAAAACTGTTTTTT
CASSLGRISSEKLFF
>TRBV2|.|TRBJ2-1|.
TGTGCCAGCAGTAACTATGGAGCTTACAATGAGCAGTTCTTC
CASSNYGAYNEQFF
>TRBV12-5|TRBD2|TRBJ2-1|.
TGTGCTAGTGGTCTGCCCGGGATTAGCGGGAGCTATGAGCAGTTCTTC
CASGLPGISGSYEQFF
>TRBV7-2|.|TRBJ2-2|.
TGTGCCAGCAGCTTAGATCAGGTGACAACGAACACCGGGGAGCTGTTTTTT
CASSLDQVTTNTGELFF
>TRBV29-1|.|TRBJ1-2|many
TGCAGCGTTGAAGATCTTCGGCAGGGAGGCTACACCTTC
CSVEDLRQGGYTF
>TRBV28|.|TRBJ2-7|few
TGTGCCAGCAGTTTTTCGCCTAGCGCGTTCTCCTACGAGCAGTACTTC
CASSFSPSAFSYEQYF
>TRBV5-5|.|TRBJ1-5|.
TGTGCCAGCAGCTTGGATCCCCTCGGCGGAGGCAATCAGCCCCAGCATTTT
CASSLDPLGGGNQPQHF